This entry lists 14 T cell receptor beta chains sequenced from one sample in a study of PD-1 blockade in classical Hodgkin lymphoma. Each patient relapsed following autologous stem cell transplantation, and prior brentuximab vedotin exposure differed. The protocol was immunoSEQ multiplex PCR, while the TCRdb copy is restricted to in-frame clones and leaves out a portion. The repertoire holds tens of thousands of clones, with around 71% as singletons. The material sequenced was peripheral blood mononuclear cells (PBMCs), taken before the second cycle of nivolumab. The source of these receptors is a human donor with classical Hodgkin lymphoma.

The chain couples TRBV5-6 to TRBJ2-1, with D possibly being TRBD2 (5 bases). V gave up 2 bases and J gave up 2 bases, with 14 bases separating them. The CDR3 is 16 residues long. CDR1 is SGHDT, CDR2 YYEEEE, per germline. The CDR3, as DNA: TGTGCCAGCAGCTTTGACGCCGGAGGACCCTACAATGAGCAGTTCTTC. Translation: CASSFDAGGPYNEQFF.

The chain joins TRBV18 to TRBJ2-1; D is unclear. Per the germline V gene, CDR1 is KGHSH and CDR2 is LQKENI. The CDR3 is made up of 11 amino acids. Deletions cut 8 bases from V and 9 bases from J, with 11 bases between. CDR3 in DNA: TGTGCCAGCAGGAGCAGAACTGAGCAGTTCTTC. Translation: CASRSRTEQFF.

This clone was found once. The chain recombines TRBV19 with TRBJ2-2, with a weak D call TRBD1 (5 bases). Germline V gene lookup returns CDR1 LNHDA and CDR2 SQIVND (reference sequence). This CDR3 is 14 amino acids long. V was pared by 2 bases and J by 5 bases, with 9 bases between. CDR3 amino acids: CASSIKQATGELFF. CDR3 in DNA: TGTGCCAGTAGTATAAAACAGGCAACCGGGGAGCTGTTTTTT.

The chain joins TRBV6-5 to TRBJ2-1, with 7 positions matching TRBD2. J was trimmed by 7 bases and V by 2 bases; bases with no gene match: 2. CDR1 is MNHEY, CDR2 SVGAGI, per germline. CDR3 length: 13 amino acids. This CDR3 is CASSYGGRNEQFF. CDR3 coding DNA: TGTGCCAGCAGTTACGGCGGGAGAAATGAGCAGTTCTTC.

A few counts support this clone. The CDR3 bases are TGTGCCAGCAGTCTGTCCAGGGACAGAGAAGCTTTCTTT. This sequence encodes CASSLSRDREAFF. V gene TRBV28 combines with J gene TRBJ1-1; the match to TRBD1 covers 7 bases. Per the germline V gene, CDR1 is MDHEN and CDR2 is SYDVKM. The CDR3 runs to 13 residues. V shed 5 bases, J shed 8 bases, and the junction held 8 bases outside the gene matches.

V and J are TRBV18 and TRBJ1-1; D remains ambiguous. Germline CDR1 is KGHSH and CDR2 is LQKENI. The CDR3 length is 14 residues. The V end lost 6 bases, the J end lost 0 bases, and 11 bases lay between the germline ends. CDR3 in DNA: TGTGCCAGCTCGCCAAGTGCCATGAACACTGAAGCTTTCTTT. The encoded protein is CASSPSAMNTEAFF. Complete variable domain (other parts from reference TRBV18 and TRBJ1-1): NAGVMQNPRHLVRRRGQEARLRCSPMKGHSHVYWYRQLPEEGLKFMVYLQKENIIDESGMPKERFSAEFPKEGPSILRIQQVVRGDSAAYFCASSPSAMNTEAFFGQGTRLTVV.

The chain joins TRBV9 to TRBJ2-3; TRBD1 matches 7 bases. Germline V lookup: CDR1 SGDLS, CDR2 YYNGEE. This CDR3 has 15 residues. Unmatched junction bases numbered 6, after V lost 2 bases and J lost 3 bases. DNA of the CDR3: TGTGCCAGCAGCGTGACAGGGTTTGGGACAGATACGCAGTATTTT. This gives the protein CASSVTGFGTDTQYF.

The chain uses TRBV11-2 and TRBJ2-5; D is undetermined. This CDR3 is built from 11 residues. Trimming removed 5 bases at V and 2 bases at J, with 3 bases between. CDR1 SGHAT and CDR2 FQNNGV come from the germline V gene. The CDR3 sequence is CASSPQETQYF. CDR3 nucleotide sequence: TGTGCCAGCAGCCCACAAGAGACCCAGTACTTC.

This clone turned up a few times. The chain joins TRBV7-2 to TRBJ2-7; D is perhaps TRBD1 (6 bases). This CDR3 is 13 amino acids long. V lost 5 bases and J 4 bases, leaving 12 bases between the germline ends. In germline, CDR1 is SGHTA, CDR2 FQGNSA. The CDR3 sequence is CASSRDKQYEQYF. The CDR3 nucleotides are TGTGCCAGCAGCCGGGACAAACAATACGAGCAGTACTTC.

A single count supports this clone. The chain combines TRBV5-1 with TRBJ1-4; D perhaps matches TRBD1 (5 bases). The CDR3 is made up of 15 amino acids. Germline loops: CDR1 SGHRS, CDR2 YFSETQ. V lost 0 bases and J lost 0, with 6 bases in between. For the CDR3, the DNA is TGCGCCAGCAGCTTGGGAGGGGCAACTAATGAAAAACTGTTTTTT. Its protein is CASSLGGATNEKLFF.

This clone was picked up one time. The chain has TRBV5-6 and TRBJ2-4; 10 positions agree with TRBD1. Germline V gene lookup returns CDR1 SGHDT and CDR2 YYEEEE. V shed 4 bases and J 0 bases; nucleotides not matched to a gene: 4. This CDR3 comprises 16 residues. In nucleotides, the CDR3 is TGTGCCAGCAGCCGCCGACAGGGGGCAGCCAAAAACATTCAGTACTTC. Protein: CASSRRQGAAKNIQYF. The full variable domain, in which reference TRBV5-6 and TRBJ2-4 provide the parts outside the CDR3, is DAGVTQSPTHLIKTRGQQVTLRCSPKSGHDTVSWYQQALGQGPQFIFQYYEEEERQRGNFPDRFSGHQFPNYSSELNVNALLLGDSALYLCASSRRQGAAKNIQYFGAGTRLSVL.

This clone ranks as medium-sized (0.01 to 0.1%). V usage is TRBV30 and J usage is TRBJ2-2, with D maybe TRBD2 (5 bases). This CDR3 is built from 14 residues. Germline V CDR1 and CDR2: GTSNPN, SVGIG (reference sequence). With 5 bases removed from V and 4 bases from J, the gap between germline ends came to 14 bases. CDR3 nucleotides: TGTGCCTGGGGACCGGGAACGGGCACCGGGGAGCTGTTTTTT. This codes for CAWGPGTGTGELFF.

The chain has TRBV6-1 and TRBJ1-2; D may be TRBD1 (5 bases). The V gene lost 7 bases and the J gene lost 4 bases, with 10 bases spanning the gap. The CDR3 sequence is 12 residues long. Germline assignment: CDR1 MNHNS and CDR2 SASEGT. CDR3 sequence (DNA): TGTGCCAGCACGCAGGGAGGCTATGGCTACACCTTC. Amino acid sequence: CASTQGGYGYTF.

The chain recombines TRBV30 with TRBJ1-2; D not resolved. This CDR3 comprises 11 residues. Germline V gene data show CDR1 as GTSNPN and CDR2 as SVGIG (reference sequence). V dropped 7 bases and J dropped 10 bases, with 16 bases sitting between them. The CDR3 nucleotides are TGTGCCTCCCTCCGTGGGAGTCACTACACCTTC. Residues: CASLRGSHYTF.